The rows below give T cell receptor beta chains drawn from one sample of a study of blood T cell repertoires in COVID-19. The assay was immunoSEQ multiplex PCR, and TCRdb's table has in-frame clones only and misses some. The profile covers 150,000 to 200,000 clones, with 75% to 95% appearing a single time and 0.5% to 0.55% taken by the ten largest. The sequencing sample was made of peripheral blood. Receptor source: a man aged 50 or older with acute or convalescent COVID-19. The CDR3 runs from the conserved cysteine through the conserved F or W. A D gene is named only where the DNA matches it firmly. A row's size may be missing; if present it is once, few, many or a size class.

j_call d_call v_call clone_size cdr3_aa cdr3_nt
TRBJ1-6 - TRBV18 - CASSPGGDADSPLHF TGTGCCAGCTCACCTGGAGGGGACGCTGATTCACCCCTCCACTTT
TRBJ2-1 TRBD2 TRBV5-1 - CASSLYPRTSGDNEQFF TGCGCCAGCAGCTTGTATCCCCGGACTAGCGGGGACAATGAGCAGTTCTTC
TRBJ2-1 TRBD2 TRBV30 - CATIWGGSHNEQFF TGTGCCACTATTTGGGGGGGTTCGCACAATGAGCAGTTCTTC
TRBJ2-5 TRBD2 TRBV4-1 - CASSQGLAGEEDQYF TGCGCCAGCAGCCAAGGGCTAGCGGGAGAGGAGGACCAGTACTTC
TRBJ1-1 TRBD1 TRBV11-2 - CASSIGQGRTFF TGTGCCAGCAGCATCGGACAGGGACGAACTTTCTTT
TRBJ1-2 - TRBV6-5 - CASSYGLNYGYTF TGTGCCAGCAGTTACGGCCTTAACTATGGCTACACCTTC
TRBJ2-4 TRBD2 TRBV4-1 once CASSLGLAGGGAKNIQYF TGCGCCAGCAGCCTGGGACTAGCGGGGGGAGGGGCCAAAAACATTCAGTACTTC
TRBJ1-2 TRBD1 TRBV5-6 - CASSLAGQGTVGYTF TGTGCCAGCAGCTTGGCGGGACAGGGTACGGTAGGCTACACCTTC
TRBJ1-4 - TRBV19 - CASSARPGHEKLFF TGTGCCAGTAGTGCAAGACCGGGACACGAAAAACTGTTTTTT
TRBJ1-2 - TRBV2 - CASSGWGRRSYGYTF TGTGCCAGCAGTGGCTGGGGGCGCAGGTCGTATGGCTACACCTTC
TRBJ2-2 TRBD2 TRBV11-3 - CASSTTSGGARTGELFF TGTGCCAGCAGTACCACTAGCGGGGGGGCGCGGACCGGGGAGCTGTTTTTT
TRBJ2-1 - TRBV9 - CASSVAANEQFF TGTGCCAGCAGCGTAGCTGCGAATGAGCAGTTCTTC
TRBJ1-6 - TRBV6-2/TRBV6-3 - CASSLPGLSNSPLHF TGTGCCAGCAGTTTACCCGGACTGTCTAATTCACCCCTCCACTTT
TRBJ2-3 - TRBV10-3 - CAISAGSTDTQYF TGTGCCATATCTGCCGGGAGCACAGATACGCAGTATTTT
TRBJ2-7 TRBD1 TRBV2 - CASTGTGLSYEQYF TGTGCCAGCACTGGGACAGGGCTGTCCTACGAGCAGTACTTC
TRBJ1-1 - TRBV20-1 - CSASVGASTEAFF TGCAGTGCTAGTGTGGGGGCGAGCACTGAAGCTTTCTTT
TRBJ2-7 TRBD2 TRBV27 - CASSFGTNYEQYF TGTGCCAGCAGTTTCGGGACTAACTACGAGCAGTACTTC
TRBJ1-6 TRBD1 TRBV11-3 once CASSQGAGSPLHF TGTGCCAGCAGCCAGGGGGCAGGTTCACCCCTCCACTTT
TRBJ2-1 TRBD2 TRBV27 once CASSVLAGLDNEQFF TGTGCCAGCAGTGTACTAGCGGGATTAGACAATGAGCAGTTCTTC
TRBJ2-1 - TRBV7-9 - CASSLRVLRDSEPNEQFF TGTGCCAGCAGCTTAAGGGTGCTCCGGGACTCGGAACCCAATGAGCAGTTCTTC
TRBJ2-1 TRBD1 TRBV19 once CASSTGQEYNEQFF TGTGCCAGTAGCACGGGACAGGAGTACAATGAGCAGTTCTTC
TRBJ1-1 - TRBV7-2 - CASSLVGGIQNTEAFF TGTGCCAGCAGCTTAGTGGGGGGGATCCAGAACACTGAAGCTTTCTTT
TRBJ2-1 - TRBV15 - CATSRDRYNEQFF TGTGCCACCAGCAGAGATCGCTACAATGAGCAGTTCTTC
TRBJ2-3 TRBD2 TRBV5-1 - CASSSSSTSDYTDTQYF TGCGCCAGCAGCTCTTCCTCGACTAGCGACTACACAGATACGCAGTATTTT
TRBJ2-1 TRBD2 TRBV5-6 - CASSTGLAAYGEQFF TGTGCCAGCAGCACGGGACTAGCGGCCTACGGGGAGCAGTTCTTC
TRBJ1-5 - TRBV9 - CASSVVPGQPQHF TGTGCCAGCAGCGTAGTGCCGGGACAGCCCCAGCATTTT
TRBJ2-2 TRBD2 TRBV2 - CASRVREGGFFTGELFF TGTGCCAGCAGGGTCAGGGAGGGTGGATTCTTCACCGGGGAGCTGTTTTTT
TRBJ1-1 TRBD1 TRBV30 - CAWQQGEGAEAFF TGTGCCTGGCAGCAGGGGGAAGGGGCTGAAGCTTTCTTT
TRBJ2-2 TRBD1 TRBV27 - CASSIPGQGPNTGELFF TGTGCCAGCTCAATACCGGGACAGGGGCCGAACACCGGGGAGCTGTTTTTT
TRBJ1-5 - TRBV7-8 once CASSRGPGTGRNQPQHF TGTGCCAGCAGCCGAGGCCCCGGCACGGGAAGGAATCAGCCCCAGCATTTT
TRBJ2-1 TRBD1 TRBV10-3 - CAISESAGGAGIEQFF TGTGCCATCAGTGAGTCGGCAGGGGGCGCCGGCATTGAGCAGTTCTTC
TRBJ2-7 TRBD2 TRBV28 few CASTPSAGDEQYF TGTGCCAGCACCCCCTCGGCGGGGGACGAGCAGTACTTC
TRBJ2-7 TRBD2 TRBV6-1 - CASRERWTSARYEQYF TGTGCCAGCAGGGAAAGGTGGACTAGCGCCCGCTACGAGCAGTACTTC
TRBJ2-1 TRBD2 TRBV4-1 few CASSQVRLAGGHREQFF TGCGCCAGCAGCCAAGTAAGACTAGCGGGGGGGCATCGCGAGCAGTTCTTC
TRBJ2-3 TRBD1 TRBV6-2/TRBV6-3 - CASSLGTGADTQYF TGTGCCAGCAGTCTCGGGACAGGCGCAGATACGCAGTATTTT
TRBJ2-3 - TRBV9 - CASSVATGSDTQYF TGTGCCAGCAGCGTAGCTACCGGGAGTGATACGCAGTATTTT
TRBJ1-2 TRBD1 TRBV7-2 - CASSSAWTGVDGYTF TGTGCCAGCAGCTCAGCGTGGACAGGTGTCGATGGCTACACCTTC
TRBJ2-2 - TRBV2 - CASSQIGAITGELFF TGTGCCAGCAGCCAAATAGGGGCTATCACCGGGGAGCTGTTTTTT
TRBJ2-1 TRBD2 TRBV11-3 - CASSLGGEFHEQFF TGTGCCAGCAGCCTGGGGGGGGAGTTCCATGAGCAGTTCTTC
TRBJ2-4 - TRBV27 - CASRGAGAWDIQYF TGTGCCAGCAGGGGCGCAGGGGCATGGGACATTCAGTACTTC
TRBJ1-5 - TRBV27 - CATGYSNQPQHF TGTGCCACAGGCTATAGCAATCAGCCCCAGCATTTT
TRBJ1-1 TRBD1 TRBV7-2 - CASSPGTVNTEAFF TGTGCCAGCAGCCCCGGGACAGTTAACACTGAAGCTTTCTTT
TRBJ1-1 - TRBV18 once CASSPLISGSNTEAFF TGTGCCAGCTCACCATTAATATCGGGATCGAACACTGAAGCTTTCTTT
TRBJ1-2 TRBD1 TRBV7-2 - CASSLDGQVYGYTF TGTGCCAGCAGCTTAGATGGACAGGTCTATGGCTACACCTTC
TRBJ1-1 - TRBV15 - CATSRDLGRGSEAFF TGTGCCACCAGCAGAGATCTGGGCAGAGGGTCTGAAGCTTTCTTT
TRBJ1-5 - TRBV19 - CASSSSPGTPHQPQHF TGTGCCAGTAGTAGCAGCCCGGGAACCCCACATCAGCCCCAGCATTTT
TRBJ1-5 TRBD1 TRBV19 - CASSIRGTDRLSNQPQHF TGTGCCAGTAGTATAAGGGGGACAGACCGCCTTAGCAATCAGCCCCAGCATTTT
TRBJ2-1 - TRBV19 - CASRQSGDYQNNEQFF TGTGCCAGTAGACAATCAGGGGACTACCAAAACAATGAGCAGTTCTTC
TRBJ1-1 - TRBV7-8 - CASSLAKGRLILNTEAFF TGTGCCAGCAGCTTAGCAAAAGGGAGGTTAATTTTAAACACTGAAGCTTTCTTT
TRBJ2-7 - TRBV3-1/TRBV3-2 - CASSQLRESGVEQYF TGTGCCAGCAGCCAGCTCAGGGAATCTGGGGTCGAGCAGTACTTC
TRBJ1-1 TRBD1 TRBV2 - CASTRERQGAEAFF TGTGCCAGCACTCGAGAGAGGCAGGGGGCTGAAGCTTTCTTT
TRBJ2-3 TRBD2 TRBV4-3 - CASSQVGGTDTQYF TGCGCCAGCAGCCAAGTGGGGGGGACAGATACGCAGTATTTT
TRBJ2-5 TRBD1 TRBV7-8 once CASSLWQGAGETQYF TGTGCCAGCAGCTTATGGCAGGGGGCCGGGGAGACCCAGTACTTC
TRBJ2-2 - TRBV9 - CASSPLFGGNTGELFF TGTGCCAGCAGCCCCCTGTTCGGAGGTAACACCGGGGAGCTGTTTTTT
TRBJ1-1 - TRBV7-9 few CASSEHVEAFF TGTGCCAGCAGCGAACACGTTGAAGCTTTCTTT
TRBJ2-6 - TRBV18 once CASSPSFVAGANVLTF TGTGCCAGCTCACCCTCCTTTGTTGCTGGGGCCAACGTCCTGACTTTC
TRBJ1-5 - TRBV30 - CAWNPGDSNQPQHF TGTGCCTGGAATCCGGGGGATAGCAATCAGCCCCAGCATTTT
TRBJ2-5 - TRBV9 - CASSVDGTVRKTQYF TGTGCCAGCAGCGTAGATGGCACAGTTCGAAAGACCCAGTACTTC
TRBJ2-5 TRBD2 TRBV24-1 - CATSGYRGREQETQYF TGTGCCACCAGTGGGTACCGCGGGAGGGAACAAGAGACCCAGTACTTC